The sequence of this TCR beta chain was determined in a study of a mutant IDH1 vaccine in newly diagnosed glioma. Documented time point: baseline, week 1 (first vaccination visit). Treatment reported: pre-vaccination baseline after standard-of-care therapy. Donors' newly diagnosed IDH1-mutant WHO grade 3 or 4 astrocytomas lacked nuclear ATRX. Profiling relied on immunoSEQ multiplex PCR, and the TCRdb table lists in-frame clones only, not all of them. The data hold 20,000 to 25,000 clones, with 93% observed a single time. V was clipped by 6 bases and J by 2 bases, with 12 bases between them. Germline CDR1 and CDR2: MNHNS and SASEGT. The CDR3 has 14 residues.

This sequence was found in a man aged 40-49 years with glioma. The genes are TRBV6-1 and TRBJ2-3; D is possibly TRBD2 (5 bases). The source material was PBMCs, sampled from a glioma patient treated with radiotherapy, temozolomide or both. The CDR3 loop reads CASRLLEITDTQYF. In DNA, the CDR3 is TGTGCCAGCAGATTACTAGAAATCACAGATACGCAGTATTTT.